This entry lists 10 T cell receptor beta chains sequenced from one sample in a study of cytomegalovirus exposure and HLA in healthy donors. The PCR contained 60 Vbeta and 13 Jbeta primers. The method was immunoSEQ multiplex PCR; TCRdb's version includes in-frame clones alone and lacks a portion of them. Recorded here are some 120,000 clones; the top ten clones represent around 2.2%. The sample was PBMCs. The receptors derive from a man aged 40-49 years in good health and CMV-seronegative.

This CDR3 is CASSEYDQPQHF. In DNA, the CDR3 is TGTGCCAGCAGTGAATATGATCAGCCCCAGCATTTT. This sequence joins TRBV2 and TRBJ1-5; D is unresolved. CDR1 is SNHLY, CDR2 FYNNEI, per germline. V shed 2 bases and J shed 5 bases, with 4 bases lying between them. The CDR3 runs 12 residues.

This chain connects TRBV25-1 to TRBJ1-2; weak D call: TRBD1 (6 bases). The CDR3 loop spans 14 amino acids. Trimming left V 5 bases short and J 2 bases short, with 12 bases between. Germline V gene data show CDR1 as MGHDK and CDR2 as SYGVNS. Written as DNA, the CDR3 is TGTGCCAGCAGTTCGGACAGCGAAAACTATGGCTACACCTTC. This translates into CASSSDSENYGYTF.

V and J are TRBV5-1 and TRBJ1-2; TRBD1 matches 8 bases. Germline lookup yields CDR1 SGHRS and CDR2 YFSETQ. The ends lost 3 bases at V and 4 bases at J; junction bases unmatched: 5. This CDR3 contains 14 residues. The CDR3 DNA sequence: TGCGCCAGCAGCTGGGCAGGGGGCTCCTATGGCTACACCTTC. This sequence encodes CASSWAGGSYGYTF. Full variable domain (outside the CDR3, taken from reference TRBV5-1 and TRBJ1-2): KAGVTQTPRYLIKTRGQQVTLSCSPISGHRSVSWYQQTPGQGLQFLFEYFSETQRNKGNFPGRFSGRQFSNSRSEMNVSTLELGDSALYLCASSWAGGSYGYTFGSGTRLTVV.

V and J are TRBV7-2 and TRBJ1-1, with TRBD1 identical over 7 bases. CDR1 and CDR2 (germline): SGHTA, FQGNSA. The trim removed 4 bases at V and 11 bases at J, leaving 16 bases unmatched. The CDR3 is 15 amino acids. CDR3 region: CASSSRLQGGPVAFF. CDR3 coding DNA: TGTGCCAGCAGCTCTAGACTTCAGGGGGGCCCAGTGGCTTTCTTT.

The chain is built from TRBV7-9 and TRBJ1-1; D perhaps matches TRBD1 (5 bases). The CDR3 has 13 amino acids. The V end lost 4 bases, the J end lost 3 bases, and 9 bases lay between the germline ends. The V gene's germline CDR1 is SEHNR and CDR2 FQNEAQ (reference sequence). The CDR3 DNA reads TGTGCCAGCAGCTGGGCCAGGGACACTGAAGCTTTCTTT. Its translation: CASSWARDTEAFF.

The chain carries TRBV5-1 and TRBJ2-5; the match to TRBD1 covers 11 bases. Germline values: CDR1 SGHRS, CDR2 YFSETQ. J was trimmed by 5 bases and V by 2 bases; bases with no gene match: 8. This CDR3 contains 16 residues. CDR3 in amino acids: CASSFRGQGAGETQYF. DNA for the CDR3: TGCGCCAGCAGCTTCCGCGGACAGGGGGCAGGTGAGACCCAGTACTTC.

The V call is TRBV27, the J call TRBJ2-3; 9 nucleotides align to TRBD1. J was trimmed by 7 bases and V by 3 bases; bases with no gene match: 17. The CDR3 spans 18 residues. Germline V CDR1 and CDR2: MNHEY, SMNVEV (reference sequence). Here the CDR3 DNA reads TGTGCCAGCAGTTTCCCTAGAACAGGGGGCGATCATCCCTATACGCAGTATTTT. It translates to CASSFPRTGGDHPYTQYF.

The chain recombines TRBV2 with TRBJ1-5, with a possible D match to TRBD1 (5 bases). The V gene lost 2 bases and the J gene lost 7 bases, with 12 bases spanning the gap. The CDR3 loop spans 14 amino acids. Germline CDR1 reads SNHLY; CDR2 reads FYNNEI. CDR3 amino acids: CASSEQGMKQPQHF. In DNA, the CDR3 is TGTGCCAGCAGTGAACAGGGTATGAAGCAGCCCCAGCATTTT.

CDR3 coding DNA: TGTGCCAGCACTCCCCGTACAGGGGGCCGTGAGCAGTTCTTC. This gives the protein CASTPRTGGREQFF. J is TRBJ2-1 and V is TRBV7-2; TRBD1 matches 9 bases. CDR3 length: 14 residues. Germline CDR1 SGHTA, CDR2 FQGNSA. Germline trimming cut 7 bases from V and 9 bases from J; bases unmatched to any gene: 10. Full variable domain (remainder filled in from reference TRBV7-2 and TRBJ2-1): GAGVSQSPSNKVTEKGKDVELRCDPISGHTALYWYRQSLGQGLEFLIYFQGNSAPDKSGLPSDRFSAERTGGSVSTLTIQRTQQEDSAVYLCASTPRTGGREQFFGPGTRLTVL.

The J gene is TRBJ2-3, the V gene TRBV4-1; 7 bases match TRBD2. The V segment lost 1 base and the J segment 4 bases; nucleotides outside the gene matches: 8. Germline V lookup: CDR1 MGHRA, CDR2 YSYEKL. The CDR3 sequence is 16 residues long. CDR3: CASSQGWGAGADTQYF. In nucleotides, the CDR3 is TGCGCCAGCAGCCAAGGATGGGGTGCGGGGGCAGATACGCAGTATTTT.